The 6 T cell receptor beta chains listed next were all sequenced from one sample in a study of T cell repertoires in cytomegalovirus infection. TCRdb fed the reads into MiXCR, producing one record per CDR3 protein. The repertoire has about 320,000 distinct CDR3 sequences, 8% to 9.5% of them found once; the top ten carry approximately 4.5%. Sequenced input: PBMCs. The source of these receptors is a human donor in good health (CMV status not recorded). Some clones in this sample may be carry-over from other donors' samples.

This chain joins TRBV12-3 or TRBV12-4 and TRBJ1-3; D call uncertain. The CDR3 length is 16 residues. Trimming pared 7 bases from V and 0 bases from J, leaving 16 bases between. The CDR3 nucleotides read TGTGCCAGCAATTCGAGGTTCTCCAGCTCTGGAAACACCATATATTTT. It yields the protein CASNSRFSSSGNTIYF.

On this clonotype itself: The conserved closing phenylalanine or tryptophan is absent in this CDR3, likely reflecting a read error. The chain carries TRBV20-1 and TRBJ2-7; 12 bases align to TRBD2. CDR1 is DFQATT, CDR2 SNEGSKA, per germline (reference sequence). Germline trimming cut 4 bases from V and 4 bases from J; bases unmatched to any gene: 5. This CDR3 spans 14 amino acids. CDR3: CSATSTSGSYEQYS. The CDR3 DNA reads TGCAGTGCTACCTCGACTAGCGGGAGTTACGAGCAGTACTCC.

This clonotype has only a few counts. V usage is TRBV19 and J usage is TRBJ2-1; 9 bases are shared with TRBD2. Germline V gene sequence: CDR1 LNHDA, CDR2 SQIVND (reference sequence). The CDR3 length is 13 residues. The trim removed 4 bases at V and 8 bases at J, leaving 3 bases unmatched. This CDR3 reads CASSTLAGYEQFF. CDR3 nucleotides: TGTGCCAGTAGTACCCTAGCGGGATATGAGCAGTTCTTC.

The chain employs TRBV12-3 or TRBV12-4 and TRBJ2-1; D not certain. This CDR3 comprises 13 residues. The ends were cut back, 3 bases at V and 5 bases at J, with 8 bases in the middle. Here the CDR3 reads CASSFLLNNEQFF. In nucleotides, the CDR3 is TGTGCCAGCAGTTTTTTACTTAACAATGAGCAGTTCTTC.

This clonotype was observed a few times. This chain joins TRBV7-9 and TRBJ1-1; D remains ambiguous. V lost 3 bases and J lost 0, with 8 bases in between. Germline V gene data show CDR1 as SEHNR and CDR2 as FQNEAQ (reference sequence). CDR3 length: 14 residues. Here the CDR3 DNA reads TGTGCCAGCAGCTTGAAGGGCATGAACACTGAAGCTTTCTTT. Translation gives CASSLKGMNTEAFF.

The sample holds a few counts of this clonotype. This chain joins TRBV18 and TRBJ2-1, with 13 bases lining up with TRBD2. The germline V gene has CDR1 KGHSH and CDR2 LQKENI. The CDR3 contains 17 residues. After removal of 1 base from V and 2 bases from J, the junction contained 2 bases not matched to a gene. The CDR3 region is CASSPLGTSGAYNEQFF. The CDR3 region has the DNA TGTGCCAGCTCACCACTGGGGACTAGCGGGGCCTACAATGAGCAGTTCTTC.